This T cell receptor (beta chain) was sequenced during a study of CD8+CD57+ T cells in acquired aplastic anemia. The template for TCR beta VDJ and CDR3 sequence profiling was genomic DNA. TCRdb fed the reads into MiXCR, producing one record per CDR3 protein. The table records hundreds of thousands of distinct CDR3 sequences, around 68% of them present only once. The sequencing input was sorted CD4+, CD8+, or CD8+CD57+ T cells (not recorded which) from PBMCs. This clonotype was sampled from a human donor in good health, serving as a control.

CDR3 bases: TGTGCCGGCACCGGGACAGGGATCCACGAGCAGTACTTC. Its translation is CAGTGTGIHEQYF. V and J are TRBV6-5 and TRBJ2-7; TRBD1 agrees at 9 bases. The V and J ends lost 11 bases and 5 bases, in that order; junction bases with no gene match: 10. The germline CDR1 and CDR2 sequences are MNHEY and SVGAGI. This CDR3 spans 13 amino acids.